Listed below are T cell receptor beta chains from one sample, sequenced in a study of T cells in localized non-small cell lung cancer. Sequenced by immunoSEQ multiplex PCR; TCRdb stores in-frame clones only, minus some. The repertoire includes fewer than 45,000 clones, 85% to 90% of them detected once, and roughly 7.7% sits in the top ten. The sequencing used peripheral blood, collected before any cancer treatment. These receptors came from a woman aged 18-49 years with stage III lung adenocarcinoma. Both conserved end residues are part of each CDR3. D genes are given only for firm matches. The size field is filled for only some rows; it gives once, few, many or a size class.

size,V,J,D,DNA,CDR3
.,TRBV5-6,TRBJ2-3,TRBD1,TGTGCCAGCAGCGTCTCCGGGACAGGGGGCCTCCTCCACACAGATACGCAGTATTTT,CASSVSGTGGLLHTDTQYF
once,TRBV7-3,TRBJ2-5,TRBD2,TGTGCCAGCAGTCAGGGACTAGCGGGGGTCGAGACCCAGTACTTC,CASSQGLAGVETQYF
once,TRBV5-4,TRBJ2-6,.,TGTGCCAGTAACCCGGGATCTGGGGCCAACGTCCTGACTTTC,CASNPGSGANVLTF
.,TRBV2,TRBJ2-2,.,TGTGCCAGCATTTCCCTGGACAGCACCGGGGAGCTGTTTTTT,CASISLDSTGELFF
once,TRBV28,TRBJ1-2,TRBD1,TGTGCCAGCCGGCTTTCCGGGACAGCGGGCGGCTACACCTTC,CASRLSGTAGGYTF
.,TRBV28,TRBJ1-3,.,TGTGCCAGCAGTTTGGGGACCGGAAACACCATATATTTT,CASSLGTGNTIYF
.,TRBV25-1,TRBJ2-5,TRBD2,TGTGCCAGCTCCCCCGGGGGGACCGAGACCCAGTACTTC,CASSPGGTETQYF
.,TRBV5-1,TRBJ2-1,.,TGCGCCAGCAGCCCGCCTCCCTCCTACAATGAGCAGTTCTTC,CASSPPPSYNEQFF
.,TRBV27,TRBJ1-1,.,TGTGCCAGCAGGGGACGCGGGGGTCGGGGGTCTAACACTGAAGCTTTCTTT,CASRGRGGRGSNTEAFF
.,TRBV18,TRBJ1-6,TRBD1,TGTGCCAGCTCATTTACGGGGACAGGAAATAATTCACCCCTCCACTTT,CASSFTGTGNNSPLHF
.,TRBV11-2,TRBJ2-5,.,TGTGCCAGCAGCTTATTTGCAGGAGAGACCCAGTACTTC,CASSLFAGETQYF
.,TRBV7-9,TRBJ2-1,TRBD2,TGTGCCAGCAGCTTTAGCGGGGGGGCCAATAGGAATGAGCAGTTCTTC,CASSFSGGANRNEQFF
.,TRBV2,TRBJ1-1,TRBD1,TGTGCCAGCAGTCTCGACAGGGGGGTCCCTGAAGCTTTCTTT,CASSLDRGVPEAFF
.,TRBV5-4,TRBJ1-1,.,TGTGCCAGCAGCCTCCAGACCGAAGCTTTCTTT,CASSLQTEAFF
.,TRBV5-1,TRBJ2-5,TRBD1,TGCGCCAGCAGCCCTCTAACGACAGGGGGAGAGACCCAGTACTTC,CASSPLTTGGETQYF
.,TRBV29-1,TRBJ2-1,.,TGCAGCCCCTTACTGGGGGGCTATGAGCAGTTCTTC,CSPLLGGYEQFF
.,TRBV5-6,TRBJ1-1,.,TGTGCCAGCAGCTTGTCTCCATTAACGAACACTGAAGCTTTCTTT,CASSLSPLTNTEAFF
.,TRBV10-2,TRBJ1-4,.,TGCGCCAGCAGTGCCTTCCGGTTAAAACTGTTTTTT,CASSAFRLKLFF
once,TRBV13,TRBJ1-1,.,TGTGCCAGCAGCTCCGGGGGAGGGGACACTGAAGCTTTCTTT,CASSSGGGDTEAFF
.,TRBV6-6,TRBJ2-3,TRBD2,TGTGCCAGCAGCCGCCGTCAGCGGGGGGGGGAAGATACGCAGTATTTT,CASSRRQRGGEDTQYF
once,TRBV6-1,TRBJ2-1,TRBD2,TGTGCCAGCAGTGAAGATTTTTGGACTAGCGGGGGGAACTACAATGAGCAGTTCTTC,CASSEDFWTSGGNYNEQFF
.,TRBV4-2,TRBJ2-3,.,TGTGCCAGCAGCCAAGAGAACAGGGCCACAGATACGCAGTATTTT,CASSQENRATDTQYF
once,TRBV2,TRBJ2-5,.,TGTGCCAGCAGTGAACGGGAGACCCAGTACTTC,CASSERETQYF
.,TRBV11-2,TRBJ1-6,TRBD1,TGTGCCAGCAGCTTAAGGGGGCCGGGGAATTCACCCCTCCACTTT,CASSLRGPGNSPLHF
.,TRBV30,TRBJ1-6,.,TGTGCCTGGAGTCGCAGGAGGGTAGACAATTCACCCCTCCACTTT,CAWSRRRVDNSPLHF
.,TRBV5-6,TRBJ1-4,.,TGTGCCAGCAGCTTGGGAAGCCTTGGGACTAATGAAAAACTGTTTTTT,CASSLGSLGTNEKLFF
.,TRBV5-1,TRBJ1-2,TRBD1,TGCGCCAGCAGCTCCCGACAGGGGGCTTCAGTTGGCTACACCTTC,CASSSRQGASVGYTF
.,TRBV7-6,TRBJ2-3,.,TGTGCCAGCAGCTTAGCCTCGCGGGGCCCTCTTGGAGATACGCAGTATTTT,CASSLASRGPLGDTQYF
.,TRBV7-9,TRBJ2-1,.,TGTGCCAGCAGCTTCCCGGGTGCTAGCGAGCAGTTCTTC,CASSFPGASEQFF
.,TRBV14,TRBJ2-3,.,TGTGCCAGCAGCCAAGATCGTGGAGGGGCGCCTAGGTATTTT,CASSQDRGGAPRYF
.,TRBV19,TRBJ2-3,TRBD2,TGTGCCAGTACCCTTTCGACTAGCGGGGGGACAGATACGCAGTATTTT,CASTLSTSGGTDTQYF
once,TRBV19,TRBJ2-5,.,TGTGCCAGTAGTATCCAAGCCGGGACCCAGTACTTC,CASSIQAGTQYF
.,TRBV4-2,TRBJ2-3,.,TGTGCCAGCAGCCCTAAAGGAAGTGGAAGACTCACAGATACGCAGTATTTT,CASSPKGSGRLTDTQYF
.,TRBV25-1,TRBJ1-2,.,TGTGCCAGCAGTGAGTGGGGTGACGGCGGCTACACCTTC,CASSEWGDGGYTF
.,TRBV11-1,TRBJ2-7,.,TGTGCCAGCAGCTTGGTGGGGGCCTACGAGCAGTACTTC,CASSLVGAYEQYF
.,TRBV5-1,TRBJ2-3,TRBD2,TGCGCCAGCAGCTCCCATATAGCGGGGGATGGCACAGATACGCAGTATTTT,CASSSHIAGDGTDTQYF
.,TRBV5-1,TRBJ2-4,TRBD1,TGCGCCAGCAGCATCACAGGGGGGTCCTCTAAAAACATTCAGTACTTC,CASSITGGSSKNIQYF
.,TRBV19,TRBJ2-7,TRBD2,TGTGCCAGTAGTATAGATCCAGCGGGGAGTTACTACGAGCAGTACTTC,CASSIDPAGSYYEQYF
.,TRBV29-1,TRBJ1-2,TRBD1,TGCAGCGTTGAAGAAGTGACAGGGGCTGCTGGCTACACCTTC,CSVEEVTGAAGYTF
.,TRBV5-1,TRBJ1-1,.,TGCGCCAGCAGCTTGGCCGCCGGGACTGCTGAAGCTTTCTTT,CASSLAAGTAEAFF
.,TRBV5-1,TRBJ1-1,.,TGCGCCAGCAGCTTGTCTGGGGCGATTGTCGGAGCTTTCTTT,CASSLSGAIVGAFF
.,TRBV5-1,TRBJ1-3,.,TGCGCCAGCAGCTCACAGGGTTCGGGAAACACCATATATTTT,CASSSQGSGNTIYF
.,TRBV7-8,TRBJ2-5,TRBD2,TGTGCCAGCAGCCGTCAACTCCTAGCGGGGGAAGAGACCCAGTACTTC,CASSRQLLAGEETQYF
.,TRBV2,TRBJ2-5,.,TGTGCCAGCAGTCCGGCCGGTGGTTGGCTTGGAGAGACCCAGTACTTC,CASSPAGGWLGETQYF
.,TRBV27,TRBJ2-7,TRBD1,TGTGCCAGCAGAGGGACAGTTTCCTACGAGCAGTACTTC,CASRGTVSYEQYF
medium-sized,TRBV10-1,TRBJ2-7,TRBD2,TGCGCCAGCAGTGCCGGGACTAGTTCCCCCTACGAGCAGTACTTC,CASSAGTSSPYEQYF